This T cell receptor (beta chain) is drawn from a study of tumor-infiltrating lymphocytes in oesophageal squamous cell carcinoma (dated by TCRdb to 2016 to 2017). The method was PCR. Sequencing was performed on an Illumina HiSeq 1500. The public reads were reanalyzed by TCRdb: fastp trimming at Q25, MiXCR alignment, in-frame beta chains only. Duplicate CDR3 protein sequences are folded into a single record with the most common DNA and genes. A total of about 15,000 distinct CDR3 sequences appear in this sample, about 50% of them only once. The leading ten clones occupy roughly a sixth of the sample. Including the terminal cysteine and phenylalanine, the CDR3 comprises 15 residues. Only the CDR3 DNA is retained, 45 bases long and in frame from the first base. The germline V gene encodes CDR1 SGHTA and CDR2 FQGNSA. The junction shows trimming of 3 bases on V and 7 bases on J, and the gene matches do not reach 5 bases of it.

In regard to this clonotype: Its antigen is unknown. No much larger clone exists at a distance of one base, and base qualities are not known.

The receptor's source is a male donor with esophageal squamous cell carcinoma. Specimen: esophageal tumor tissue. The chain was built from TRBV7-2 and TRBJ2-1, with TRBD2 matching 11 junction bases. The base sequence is TGTGCCAGCAGCTTTATGACTAGCGGGATTAATGAGCAGTTCTTC. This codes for CASSFMTSGINEQFF.